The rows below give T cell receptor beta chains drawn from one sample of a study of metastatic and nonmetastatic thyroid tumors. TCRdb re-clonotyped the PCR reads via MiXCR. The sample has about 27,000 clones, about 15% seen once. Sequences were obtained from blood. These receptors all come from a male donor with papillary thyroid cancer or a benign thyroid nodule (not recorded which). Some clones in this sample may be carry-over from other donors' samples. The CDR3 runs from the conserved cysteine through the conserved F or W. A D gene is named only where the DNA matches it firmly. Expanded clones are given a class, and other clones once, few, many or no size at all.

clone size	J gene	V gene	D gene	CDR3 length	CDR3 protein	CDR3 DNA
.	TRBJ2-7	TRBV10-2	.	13	CASSVSGRDDQYF	TGCGCCAGCTCCGTAAGTGGCCGGGACGATCAGTACTTC
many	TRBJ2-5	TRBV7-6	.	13	CASRGEGKVAQYF	TGTGCCAGCAGAGGGGAAGGAAAGGTGGCCCAGTACTTC
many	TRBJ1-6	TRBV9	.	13	CASSEGRRSPLHF	TGTGCCAGCAGCGAGGGGAGGCGATCACCCCTCCACTTT
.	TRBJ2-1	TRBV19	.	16	CASSIVPPNRPTEQFF	TGTGCCAGTAGTATAGTCCCACCTAACAGACCGACGGAGCAGTTCTTC
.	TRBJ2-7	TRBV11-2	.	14	CASSVRDTHYEQYF	TGTGCCAGCAGCGTCCGGGACACCCACTACGAGCAGTACTTC
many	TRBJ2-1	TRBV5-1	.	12	CASSPGGNEQFF	TGCGCCAGCAGCCCCGGGGGCAATGAGCAGTTCTTC
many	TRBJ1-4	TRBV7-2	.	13	CASSWAPGEKLFF	TGTGCCAGCAGCTGGGCCCCGGGTGAAAAACTGTTTTTT
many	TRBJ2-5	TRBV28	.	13	CASSTRDRETQYF	TGTGCCAGCAGTACCCGGGACCGAGAGACCCAGTACTTC
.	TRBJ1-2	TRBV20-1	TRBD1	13	CSAPTGANYGYTF	TGCAGTGCTCCGACAGGGGCTAACTATGGCTACACCTTC
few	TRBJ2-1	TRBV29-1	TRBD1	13	CSVGQATHNEQFF	TGCAGCGTCGGACAGGCAACCCACAATGAGCAGTTCTTC
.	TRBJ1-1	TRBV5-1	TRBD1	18	CASSTTYSGQGARTEAFF	TGCGCCAGCAGTACTACCTATTCGGGACAGGGGGCGAGAACTGAAGCTTTCTTT
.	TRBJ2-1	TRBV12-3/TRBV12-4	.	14	CASSFRGSGNEQFF	TGTGCCAGCAGTTTTCGGGGAAGTGGGAATGAGCAGTTCTTC
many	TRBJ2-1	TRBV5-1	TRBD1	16	CASSRARDREGREQFF	TGCGCCAGCAGCAGAGCACGGGACAGGGAGGGCAGGGAGCAGTTCTTC
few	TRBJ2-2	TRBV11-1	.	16	CASSLGPGTNTGELFF	TGTGCCAGCAGCTTAGGCCCAGGGACGAACACCGGGGAGCTGTTTTTT
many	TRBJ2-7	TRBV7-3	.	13	CASSSPTSYEQYF	TGTGCCAGCAGCTCCCCCACTTCCTACGAGCAGTACTTC
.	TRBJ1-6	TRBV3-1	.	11	CASGEWDSLHF	TGTGCCAGCGGGGAATGGGATAGCCTCCACTTT
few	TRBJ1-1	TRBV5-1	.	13	CASSLDRALEAFF	TGCGCCAGCAGCTTGGACAGGGCTCTTGAAGCTTTCTTT
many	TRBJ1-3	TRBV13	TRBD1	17	CASSLWTDRAGGNTIYF	TGTGCCAGCAGCTTATGGACTGACAGGGCGGGCGGAAACACCATATATTTT